The following is a T cell receptor (beta chain) sequence with its context. Its antigen is unidentified. This sample is part of a study of T cell responses to AZD1222 COVID-19 vaccine. On the study more broadly: Samples with a second dose at about 4 or about 12 weeks were pooled together. General study points: Sampling captured repertoires only after the peak T cell response. Unmutated variant regions are reportedly targeted by nearly half of spike-specific TCRs. Clonal diversity may have been underestimated, and the donors were mostly white British, with more females than males.

CDR3 length equals 12 residues. Trimming shortened V by 7 bases and J by 4 bases, and 10 bases separated the two germline ends. CDR1 is MDHEN and CDR2 is SYDVKM in the germline V gene. This table comes from immunoSEQ multiplex PCR, and its TCRdb copy is limited to in-frame clones, with some not included. Altogether about 130,000 clones are present, around 92% being singletons, with the ten largest covering 4.2%. The genes are TRBV28 and TRBJ1-2, with D perhaps matching TRBD1 (6 bases). The starting material was peripheral blood, obtained on day 0 of AZD1222 vaccination. This clonotype was obtained from an adult in good health. CDR3 in DNA: TGTGCCAGCATACAGGGAGGCTATGGCTACACCTTC. It is translated as CASIQGGYGYTF.